This T cell receptor beta chain comes out of a study of T cell clonotyping in hematopoietic cell transplantation. Assay used: immunoSEQ multiplex PCR; TCRdb lists only in-frame clones, some missing. The table has 15,000 to 20,000 clones, 85% to 90% seen once. On this clone: Its antigen is unknown.

Study outcomes and limitations: Without cell sorting, CD4 versus CD8 contributions remain unresolved.

The source material was PBMCs, sampled 100 days after allogeneic stem cell transplant. The sequence came from a male patient between 60 and 69 years old who had an allogeneic stem cell transplant from a related donor, so the T cells may come from the graft donor. Some clones in this sample may be carry-over from other donors' samples.

CDR3 residues: CASSTAGGSYNEQFF. The CDR3 DNA reads as TGTGCCAGCAGCACTGCGGGGGGCTCCTACAATGAGCAGTTCTTC. V is TRBV6-6 and J is TRBJ2-1; 8 nucleotides agree with TRBD2. V lost 6 bases, J lost 0 bases, and 4 bases stayed unmatched. CDR1 and CDR2 (germline): MNHNY, SVGAGI (reference sequence). This CDR3 spans 15 amino acids.